The sample holds a few counts of the clone carrying this TCR beta chain. Its antigen is as yet unknown. CDR3 length equals 15 residues. With V trimmed by 3 bases and J by 3 bases, 5 bases remained unmatched. Germline CDR1 and CDR2: LNHDA and SQIVND (reference sequence). This sample was included in a study of T cells in Graves' hyperthyroidism and ophthalmopathy. Study-wide findings and caveats: Blood also contained most expanded thyroid clonotypes above 0.001.

Patients showing uncontrolled infection, other autoimmune disease, pregnancy or lactation were ineligible. Out of over 7.5 ml of fresh peripheral blood came the PBMCs. Amplification targeted TCR beta CDR3 regions from RNA transcripts. The TCR CDR3 first-round RT-PCR relied on the HTBI primer set. TCRdb fed the multiplex PCR reads into MiXCR, producing one record per CDR3 protein. The sample contains around 380,000 distinct CDR3 sequences, roughly 13% of which appear only once. The rearrangement links TRBV19 to TRBJ1-1, with 9 nucleotides matching TRBD1. The source material was blood. This receptor was taken from a man aged 25-45 years with Graves' hyperthyroidism that later progressed to Graves' ophthalmopathy. The CDR3 nucleotides read TGTGCCAGTAGTATTTTCGGGACAGGGCACACTGAAGCTTTCTTT. This translates into CASSIFGTGHTEAFF.